The next 29 T cell receptor beta chains were all read from a single sample in a study of blood T cells in healthy people across ages (dated by TCRdb to the mid-2010s). The method behind the library was 5' RACE. A second PCR of about 6 to 12 cycles was run with a J-beta primer mix and a sample-barcoded 5' primer. The public reads were reprocessed in TCRdb via fastp at Q25 and MiXCR, keeping in-frame beta chains. Under each unique CDR3 protein, matching rows form one entry showing the most common genes and DNA. This sample has 1.8 million or so distinct CDR3 sequences in its table, and roughly two fifths of those were observed once. 23% of the sample lies in the top ten. Sequencing input: blood. The receptors derive from a human donor in good health.

About this clonotype: At one end the junction does not follow the germline gene, possibly because of a read error. The chain joins TRBV6-5 to TRBJ2-3; 7 bases map to TRBD1. This CDR3 region has 16 residues. Germline CDR1 and CDR2: MNHEY and SVGAGI. CDR3 protein: CASGDRLFPSTDMQYF. CDR3 bases: TGTGCCAGCGGGGACAGACTTTTCCCTTCCACAGATATGCAGTATTTT.

This chain connects TRBV3-1 to TRBJ2-3; D gene ambiguous. Trimming shortened V by 2 bases and J by 0 bases, and 9 bases separated the two germline ends. Germline CDR1 and CDR2: LGHDT and YNNKEL (reference sequence). The CDR3 length is 15 residues. The CDR3 coding sequence is TGTGCCAGCAGCCAATCGTATACTAGCACAGATACGCAGTATTTT. It specifies CASSQSYTSTDTQYF.

The V call is TRBV7-2, the J call TRBJ1-6; 7 bases fit TRBD1. The CDR3 sequence is 15 residues long. The J segment lost 8 bases and the V segment lost 1 base, leaving 5 bases of the junction unmatched. Germline CDR1 and CDR2: SGHTA and FQGNSA. The chain's CDR3 is CASSLGRTGDSPLHF. The CDR3 nucleotides are TGTGCCAGCAGCTTAGGCAGGACAGGAGATTCACCCCTCCACTTT.

The rearrangement joins TRBV6-1 to TRBJ2-3; D gene unclear. V was pared by 5 bases and J by 0 bases, with 12 bases between. Germline-derived CDR1 and CDR2 are MNHNS and SASEGT. The CDR3 consists of 15 residues. The CDR3 region is CASSSVPLSTDTQYF. CDR3 nucleotide sequence: TGTGCCAGCAGTTCCGTGCCCCTAAGCACAGATACGCAGTATTTT.

The CDR3 bases are TGTGCCAGCAGTTTTAGGACAGGGGCAGGGGGGCAGCCCCAGCATTTT. Protein: CASSFRTGAGGQPQHF. The chain combines TRBV6-2 or TRBV6-3 with TRBJ1-5, with 9 bases that match TRBD1. Trimming at V came to 4 bases and at J to 7 bases, leaving 11 bases not matched to a gene. The CDR3 contains 16 residues. CDR1 and CDR2 from the germline V gene are MNHEY and SVGEGT.

With regard to this clonotype: This likely comes from a read error, as the CDR3 has no conserved phenylalanine or tryptophan at its end. V and J are TRBV9 and TRBJ2-3; D possibly uses TRBD1 or TRBD2 (7 bases each). Per germline, CDR1 SGDLS and CDR2 YYNGEE. With 6 bases removed from V and 1 base from J, the gap between germline ends came to 15 bases. The length of the CDR3 is 15 residues. CDR3: CASTRGGRGTDTQYL. CDR3 nucleotides: TGTGCCAGCACCAGGGGGGGCAGGGGCACAGATACGCAGTATTTG.

The chain employs TRBV29-1 and TRBJ2-3; TRBD2 might be the D (6 bases). The V end was cut by 3 bases, the J end by 4 bases, with 11 bases between. Germline CDR1 is SQVTM and CDR2 is ANQGSEA. The CDR3 has 13 residues. CDR3 nucleotides: TGCAGCGTTGACTGGGTAGCGGCAGATACGCAGTATTTT. This sequence encodes CSVDWVAADTQYF.

This clonotype was counted between two and nine times. J is TRBJ2-3 and V is TRBV28, with D hard to call. Between the trimmed V and J ends, which lost 3 bases and 7 bases, there was a span of 14 bases. Germline values: CDR1 MDHEN, CDR2 SYDVKM. The CDR3 totals 14 residues. CDR3 protein: CASSLLQSSYTQYF. CDR3 in DNA: TGTGCCAGCAGTTTGTTACAGTCATCCTATACGCAGTATTTT.

The V and J genes are TRBV6-5 and TRBJ2-7; D not certain. In germline, CDR1 is MNHEY, CDR2 SVGAGI. The CDR3 is made up of 14 amino acids. V was cut by 2 bases and J by 3 bases, with 11 bases left in between. The CDR3 sequence is CASSYLSSVYEQYF. The CDR3 DNA follows: TGTGCCAGCAGTTACCTTAGTTCGGTCTACGAGCAGTACTTC.

The rearrangement uses TRBV6-6 and TRBJ2-7; the D is unclear. Looked up from germline, CDR1 is MNHNY and CDR2 is SVGAGI (reference sequence). CDR3 length: 14 residues. Trimming left V 4 bases short and J 5 bases short, with 15 bases between. The CDR3 protein is CASSSVGVPNEQYF. The CDR3 DNA reads as TGTGCCAGCAGTTCGGTCGGAGTCCCCAACGAGCAGTACTTC.

This chain connects TRBV5-1 to TRBJ2-3; the D gene could be TRBD1 or TRBD2 (6 bases each). Germline CDR1 SGHRS, CDR2 YFSETQ. The CDR3 spans 15 residues. Trimming took 2 bases from V and 4 from J, leaving 14 bases between them. DNA of the CDR3: TGCGCCAGCAGCTTAGGTGGGGGGCTACCAGATACGCAGTATTTT. Translated: CASSLGGGLPDTQYF. Variable domain in full (rest from reference TRBV5-1 and TRBJ2-3): KAGVTQTPRYLIKTRGQQVTLSCSPISGHRSVSWYQQTPGQGLQFLFEYFSETQRNKGNFPGRFSGRQFSNSRSEMNVSTLELGDSALYLCASSLGGGLPDTQYFGPGTRLTVL.

This chain connects TRBV7-3 to TRBJ2-1; either TRBD1 or TRBD2 may supply D (6 bases each). This CDR3 has 14 residues. V lost 3 bases to trimming and J lost 8 bases, with 14 bases between them. Germline V lookup: CDR1 SGHTA, CDR2 FQGTGA. The CDR3 coding sequence is TGTGCCAGCAGCTTCGGGATCGGGGGCGATGAGCAGTTCTTC. Amino acid sequence: CASSFGIGGDEQFF.

This clonotype was counted between two and nine times. This chain uses TRBV13 with TRBJ2-7, with D perhaps matching TRBD1 (5 bases). CDR3 size: 17 residues. Germline assignment: CDR1 PRHDT and CDR2 FYEKMQ (reference sequence). Trimming removed 3 bases from V and 2 bases from J, with 20 bases in between. CDR3 nucleotide sequence: TGTGCCAGCAGCTTGGGGCCAGGGTTACTGACTCCCTACGAGCAGTACTTC. This translates into CASSLGPGLLTPYEQYF. The full variable domain, in which reference TRBV13 and TRBJ2-7 provide the parts outside the CDR3, is AAGVIQSPRHLIKEKRETATLKCYPIPRHDTVYWYQQGPGQDPQFLISFYEKMQSDKGSIPDRFSAQQFSDYHSELNMSSLELGDSALYFCASSLGPGLLTPYEQYFGPGTRLTVT.

This clonotype has more than one count but fewer than ten. This rearrangement joins TRBV4-1 to TRBJ2-4; possible D gene TRBD2, 6 bases. Germline assignment: CDR1 MGHRA and CDR2 YSYEKL. The V end was cut by 3 bases, the J end by 3 bases, with 12 bases between. This CDR3 has 15 residues. CDR3 in amino acids: CASSQGGWVKNIQYF. Written as DNA, the CDR3 is TGCGCCAGCAGCCAGGGGGGTTGGGTCAAAAACATTCAGTACTTC.

The chain is built from TRBV12-3 or TRBV12-4 and TRBJ2-5; no definite D call. V was pared by 7 bases and J by 0 bases, with 6 bases between. This CDR3 spans 12 amino acids. The CDR3 DNA reads as TGTGCCAGCACGACGTACCAAGAGACCCAGTACTTC. Translated: CASTTYQETQYF.

This rearrangement joins TRBV12-3 or TRBV12-4 to TRBJ2-5, with TRBD2 as a possible D gene (7 bases). Trimming removed 5 bases at V and 1 base at J, with 17 bases between. The CDR3 has 16 amino acids. The CDR3 DNA reads as TGTGCCAGCAGTGGGGGGCCTAGCGGCCTCCAAGAGACCCAGTACTTC. This gives the protein CASSGGPSGLQETQYF.

This rearrangement joins TRBV6-6 to TRBJ1-4, with 10 nucleotides matching TRBD1. The trim removed 6 bases at V and 6 bases at J, leaving 10 bases unmatched. The germline CDR1 and CDR2 sequences are MNHNY and SVGAGI (reference sequence). The CDR3 extends over 16 amino acids. CDR3 residues: CASSRGSGTGDEKLFF. The CDR3 DNA reads TGTGCCAGCAGCCGAGGTTCCGGGACAGGGGATGAAAAACTGTTTTTT.

This clonotype was found a few times. The J gene is TRBJ2-3, the V gene TRBV7-6; 10 bases fit TRBD2. The CDR3 sequence is 16 residues long. V was pared by 7 bases and J by 2 bases, with 9 bases of the junction left unmatched. The germline V gene encodes CDR1 SGHVS and CDR2 FNYEAQ. The CDR3, as DNA: TGTGCCAGCACCCAGGGACTAGCGACTTACACAGATACGCAGTATTTT. This gives the protein CASTQGLATYTDTQYF.

Only a few counts were recorded for this clonotype. At one boundary the junction diverges from the germline segment, which might be a read error. The V and J genes are TRBV9 and TRBJ2-3, with 7 bases that match TRBD1. Germline CDR1 SGDLS, CDR2 YYNGEE. The length of the CDR3 is 15 residues. The CDR3 DNA follows: TGTGCCGGCAGCTCCCGGGACAGATATTCAGATACGCAGTATTTT. It codes for CAGSSRDRYSDTQYF.

This clonotype was recorded a few times. V and J are TRBV7-2 and TRBJ2-4, with 11 bases identical to TRBD1. CDR1 is SGHTA and CDR2 is FQGNSA in the germline V gene. V gave up 3 bases and J gave up 9 bases; unmatched junction bases: 13. The CDR3 totals 17 residues. CDR3 protein: CASSLPGQGVGESIQYF. In DNA form, the CDR3 reads TGTGCCAGCAGCTTGCCGGGACAGGGGGTCGGGGAAAGCATTCAGTACTTC.

The sample holds a few counts of this clonotype. The chain links TRBV4-3 to TRBJ2-7, with 7 bases aligning to TRBD2. CDR3 length equals 15 residues. The J segment lost 2 bases and the V segment lost 1 base, leaving 5 bases of the junction unmatched. The germline V gene has CDR1 LGHNA and CDR2 YSLEER. CDR3 sequence: CASSQVAGGAYEQYF. The DNA of the CDR3 is TGCGCCAGCAGCCAAGTAGCGGGCGGTGCCTACGAGCAGTACTTC.

This clonotype was recorded a few times. The chain carries TRBV28 and TRBJ2-3; 8 bases agree with TRBD2. Germline-derived CDR1 and CDR2 are MDHEN and SYDVKM. The CDR3 extends over 17 amino acids. Losses at the gene ends were 3 bases for V and 0 bases for J; bases not matched to a gene: 8. CDR3 protein: CASSFPPSGYSTDTQYF. The CDR3 region has the DNA TGTGCCAGCAGTTTCCCCCCTAGCGGGTACAGCACAGATACGCAGTATTTT.

The chain combines TRBV7-8 with TRBJ2-5; D is possibly TRBD1 or TRBD2 (6 bases each). Trimming stripped 5 bases from V and 5 bases from J, with 15 bases between. Germline V lookup: CDR1 SGHVS, CDR2 FQNEAQ. The CDR3 runs to 14 residues. The CDR3 DNA reads TGTGCCAGCAGCAACCCAGGGGCGGGGGAGACCCAGTACTTC. Translation gives CASSNPGAGETQYF.

The V and J genes are TRBV6-6 and TRBJ2-5; D perhaps matches TRBD1 (5 bases). V was cut by 2 bases and J by 4 bases, with 14 bases left in between. CDR3 length: 15 residues. Germline CDR1 MNHNY, CDR2 SVGAGI (reference sequence). DNA for the CDR3: TGTGCCAGCAGTTACCCTAGGGGTTTCCCAGAGACCCAGTACTTC. This sequence encodes CASSYPRGFPETQYF.

The CDR3 DNA follows: TGCAGCGTCCCCGATTGGGGTCCTAGAGGGCCAGATACGCAGTATTTT. This gives the protein CSVPDWGPRGPDTQYF. The V and J genes are TRBV29-1 and TRBJ2-3, with a tentative D call TRBD2 (5 bases). The CDR3 totals 16 residues. The germline gives CDR1 SQVTM, CDR2 ANQGSEA. The V and J ends lost 6 bases and 4 bases respectively, with 23 bases between them.

The table lists this clonotype with a few counts. The chain employs TRBV5-1 and TRBJ2-3; D is unclear. Germline loops: CDR1 SGHRS, CDR2 YFSETQ. V lost 0 bases and J 2 bases, leaving 10 bases between the germline ends. This CDR3 has 15 amino acids. The CDR3 spells CASSLGPANTDTQYF. The CDR3 region has the DNA TGCGCCAGCAGCTTGGGTCCGGCGAACACAGATACGCAGTATTTT.

This sequence joins TRBV6-4 and TRBJ2-1; D unclear. CDR1 MRHNA and CDR2 SNTAGT come from the germline V gene. The length of the CDR3 is 14 residues. Trimming left V 0 bases short and J 8 bases short, with 11 bases between. The CDR3 DNA is TGTGCCAGCAGTGACTCGAGAAGGGTGGATGAGCAGTTCTTC. Encoded protein: CASSDSRRVDEQFF.

The V gene is TRBV15, the J gene TRBJ1-1; 7 positions match TRBD1. This CDR3 comprises 15 residues. V shed 5 bases, J shed 10 bases, and the junction held 16 bases outside the gene matches. CDR1 and CDR2 (germline): LNHNV, YYDKDF (reference sequence). CDR3 in DNA: TGTGCCACCAGCGCACACAGGGGATCGGGTGTGGTAGCTTTCTTT. It is translated as CATSAHRGSGVVAFF.

This chain connects TRBV10-3 to TRBJ2-5; D might be TRBD1 (6 bases). V was trimmed by 4 bases and J by 1 base, leaving 10 bases between them. This CDR3 spans 14 amino acids. The germline CDR1 and CDR2 sequences are ENHRY and SYGVKD. CDR3 protein: CAISGGQIQETQYF. Written as DNA, the CDR3 is TGTGCCATCAGTGGAGGACAGATCCAAGAGACCCAGTACTTC.